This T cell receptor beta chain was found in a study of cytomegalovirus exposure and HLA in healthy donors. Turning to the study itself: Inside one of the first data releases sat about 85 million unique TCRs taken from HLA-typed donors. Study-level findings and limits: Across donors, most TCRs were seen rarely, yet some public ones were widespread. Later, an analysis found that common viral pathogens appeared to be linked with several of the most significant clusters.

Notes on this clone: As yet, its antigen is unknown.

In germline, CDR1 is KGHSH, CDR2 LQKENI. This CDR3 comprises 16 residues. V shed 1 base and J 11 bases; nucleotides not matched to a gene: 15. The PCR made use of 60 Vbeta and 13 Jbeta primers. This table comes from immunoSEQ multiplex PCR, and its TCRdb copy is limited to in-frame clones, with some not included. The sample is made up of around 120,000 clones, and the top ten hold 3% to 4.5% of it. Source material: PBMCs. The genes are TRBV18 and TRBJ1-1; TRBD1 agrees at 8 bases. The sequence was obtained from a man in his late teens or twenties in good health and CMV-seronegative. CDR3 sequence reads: CASSPHRVAGGGEAFF. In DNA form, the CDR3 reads TGTGCCAGCTCACCACACCGGGTAGCAGGGGGCGGCGAGGCTTTCTTT.